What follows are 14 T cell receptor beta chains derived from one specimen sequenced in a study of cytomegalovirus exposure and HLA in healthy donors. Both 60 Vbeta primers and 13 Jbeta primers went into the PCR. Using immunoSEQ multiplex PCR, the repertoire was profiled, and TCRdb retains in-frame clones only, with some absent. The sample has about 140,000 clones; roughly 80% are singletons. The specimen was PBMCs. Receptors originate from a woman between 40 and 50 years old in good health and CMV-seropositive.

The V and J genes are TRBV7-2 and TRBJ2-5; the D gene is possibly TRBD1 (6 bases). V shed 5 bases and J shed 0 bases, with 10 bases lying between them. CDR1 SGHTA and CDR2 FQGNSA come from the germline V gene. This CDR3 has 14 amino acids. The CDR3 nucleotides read TGTGCCAGCAGCGTATGGACAGACCAAGAGACCCAGTACTTC. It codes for CASSVWTDQETQYF.

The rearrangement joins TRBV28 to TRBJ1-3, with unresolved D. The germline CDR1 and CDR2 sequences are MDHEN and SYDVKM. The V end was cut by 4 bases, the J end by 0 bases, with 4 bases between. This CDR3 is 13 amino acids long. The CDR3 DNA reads TGTGCCAGCAGTTCGAGCTCTGGAAACACCATATATTTT. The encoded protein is CASSSSSGNTIYF.

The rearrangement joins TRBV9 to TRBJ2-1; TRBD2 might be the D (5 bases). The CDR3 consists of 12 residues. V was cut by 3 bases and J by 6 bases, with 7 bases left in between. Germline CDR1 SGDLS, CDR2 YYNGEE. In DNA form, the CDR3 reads TGTGCCAGCAGCGCGGAGGTCAATGAGCAGTTCTTC. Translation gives CASSAEVNEQFF.

In DNA form, the CDR3 reads TGTGCCAGCAGCGGGCTAGGGGCCGCAACCTCCTACGAGCAGTACTTC. Its protein is CASSGLGAATSYEQYF. This chain connects TRBV5-4 to TRBJ2-7; TRBD1 is a possible D gene (5 bases). The CDR3 has 16 amino acids. The germline CDR1 and CDR2 sequences are SGHNT and YYREEE (reference sequence). Trimming stripped 4 bases from V and 0 bases from J, with 17 bases between.

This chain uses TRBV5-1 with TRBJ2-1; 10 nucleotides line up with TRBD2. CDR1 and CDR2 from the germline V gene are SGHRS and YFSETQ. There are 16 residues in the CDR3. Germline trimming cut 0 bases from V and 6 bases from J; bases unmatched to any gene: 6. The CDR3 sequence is CASSLASGSGANEQFF. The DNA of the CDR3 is TGCGCCAGCAGCTTGGCTAGCGGGAGCGGAGCCAATGAGCAGTTCTTC.

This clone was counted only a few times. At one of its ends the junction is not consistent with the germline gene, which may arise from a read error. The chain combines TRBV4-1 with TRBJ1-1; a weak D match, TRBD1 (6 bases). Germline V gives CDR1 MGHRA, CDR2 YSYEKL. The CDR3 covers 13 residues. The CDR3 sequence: CASSSPPDSEAFF. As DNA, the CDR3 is TGTGCCAGCAGCTCTCCTCCGGACAGTGAAGCTTTCTTT.

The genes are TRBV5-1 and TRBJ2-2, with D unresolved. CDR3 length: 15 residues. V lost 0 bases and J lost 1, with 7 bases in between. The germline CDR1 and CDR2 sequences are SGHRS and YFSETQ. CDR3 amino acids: CASSLARQNTGELFF. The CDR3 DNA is TGCGCCAGCAGCTTGGCTCGACAGAACACCGGGGAGCTGTTTTTT. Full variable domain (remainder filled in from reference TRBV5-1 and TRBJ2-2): KAGVTQTPRYLIKTRGQQVTLSCSPISGHRSVSWYQQTPGQGLQFLFEYFSETQRNKGNFPGRFSGRQFSNSRSEMNVSTLELGDSALYLCASSLARQNTGELFFGEGSRLTVL.

The CDR3 sequence: CASSFSTGLFTDTQYF. DNA for the CDR3: TGTGCCAGCAGTTTTTCCACGGGACTTTTCACAGATACGCAGTATTTT. The chain has TRBV27 and TRBJ2-3, with D perhaps TRBD2 (6 bases). The CDR3 is 16 residues long. Deletions cut 3 bases from V and 2 bases from J, with 15 bases between. CDR1 MNHEY and CDR2 SMNVEV come from the germline V gene (reference sequence).

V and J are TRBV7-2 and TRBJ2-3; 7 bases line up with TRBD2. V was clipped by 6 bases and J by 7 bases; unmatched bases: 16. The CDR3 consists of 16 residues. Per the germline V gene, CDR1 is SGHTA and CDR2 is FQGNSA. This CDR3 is CASRERGELPVNTQYF. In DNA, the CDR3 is TGTGCCAGCAGAGAACGGGGGGAGCTCCCTGTAAATACGCAGTATTTT.

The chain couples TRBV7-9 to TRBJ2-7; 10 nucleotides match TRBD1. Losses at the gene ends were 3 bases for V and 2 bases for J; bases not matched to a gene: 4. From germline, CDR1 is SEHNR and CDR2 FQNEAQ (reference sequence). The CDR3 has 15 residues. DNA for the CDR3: TGTGCCAGCAGCTTTAGACAGGGGGCGACCTACGAGCAGTACTTC. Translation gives CASSFRQGATYEQYF. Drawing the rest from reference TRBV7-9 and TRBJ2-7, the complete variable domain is DTGVSQNPRHKITKRGQNVTFRCDPISEHNRLYWYRQTLGQGPEFLTYFQNEAQLEKSRLLSDRFSAERPKGSFSTLEIQRTEQGDSAMYLCASSFRQGATYEQYFGPGTRLTVT.

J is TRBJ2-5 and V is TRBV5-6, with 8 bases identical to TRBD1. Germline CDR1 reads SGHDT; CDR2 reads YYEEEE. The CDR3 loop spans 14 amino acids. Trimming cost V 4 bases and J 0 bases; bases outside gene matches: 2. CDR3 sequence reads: CASSATGDQETQYF. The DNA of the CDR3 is TGTGCCAGCAGCGCGACAGGGGACCAAGAGACCCAGTACTTC.

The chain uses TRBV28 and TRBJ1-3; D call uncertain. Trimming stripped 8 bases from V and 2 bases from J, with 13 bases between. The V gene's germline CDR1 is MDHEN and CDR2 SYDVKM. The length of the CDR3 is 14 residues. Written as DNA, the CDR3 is TGTGCCAGCGGGCCATTAGGTGCTGGAAACACCATATATTTT. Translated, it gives CASGPLGAGNTIYF.

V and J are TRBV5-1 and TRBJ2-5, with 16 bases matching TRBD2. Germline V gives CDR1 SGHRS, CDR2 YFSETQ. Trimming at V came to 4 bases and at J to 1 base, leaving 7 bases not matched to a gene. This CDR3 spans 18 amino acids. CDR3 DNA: TGCGCCAGCAGCCTGGGACTAGCGGGGGGGCTCCTCCAAGAGACCCAGTACTTC. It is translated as CASSLGLAGGLLQETQYF.

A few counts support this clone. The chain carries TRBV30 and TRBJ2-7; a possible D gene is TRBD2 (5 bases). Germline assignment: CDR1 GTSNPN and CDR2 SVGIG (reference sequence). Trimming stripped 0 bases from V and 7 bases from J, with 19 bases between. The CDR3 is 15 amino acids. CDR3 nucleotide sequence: TGTGCCTGGAGTGTGACCAGGCCCGGCCGGGGTGAGCAGTACTTC. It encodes CAWSVTRPGRGEQYF.